This entry is about one T cell receptor (beta chain). The antigen is not known. CDR1 is MDHEN and CDR2 is SYDVKM in the germline V gene. V dropped 1 base and J dropped 11 bases, with 6 bases sitting between them. This CDR3 is built from 11 residues. Treatment given: roughly 20 received Ad26.COV2.S at low or high dose, single or two shots; a few received placebo; per-sample allocation not given. After the first vaccine or placebo injection, samples were drawn on day 63. The sample originates from a study of Ad26.COV2.S vaccination and SARS-CoV-2 variants. Assay: immunoSEQ multiplex PCR; the TCRdb copy retains only in-frame clones and omits some. The sample shows fewer than 500,000 clones, approximately 90% of them seen only once. Whole-study findings and limits: Vaccinees displayed broader spike-specific TCR repertoires than placebo recipients.

The sequence was collected from a person aged 18-60 years who received the Ad26.COV2.S COVID-19 vaccine or a placebo. Sample: peripheral blood, taken in a trial of Ad26.COV2.S vaccine versus placebo. The rearrangement uses TRBV28 and TRBJ2-1; D is unresolved. CDR3 in amino acids: CASSLLQKQFF. DNA of the CDR3: TGTGCCAGCAGTTTATTGCAGAAGCAGTTCTTC.